This entry features one T cell receptor beta chain sequence. Its antigen is not known. The authors ran a second PCR of about 6 to 12 cycles using a sample-barcoded 5' primer and a J-beta primer mix. Each cDNA molecule, via a template-switch adaptor with 12 random nucleotides, was tagged. TCRdb passed the 5' RACE reads through MiXCR, listing each CDR3 protein once. The sample records 1,300,000 or so distinct CDR3 sequences, 59% being singletons. These data belong to a study of blood T cells in healthy people across ages. J was trimmed by 3 bases and V by 8 bases; bases with no gene match: 10. CDR3 length: 15 amino acids. Germline CDR1 reads DFQATT; CDR2 reads SNEGSKA (reference sequence). Study-wide findings and caveats: TCR beta diversity per million T cells fell roughly linearly with age.

Approximately 9.1 milliliters was the volume of peripheral blood drawn from each donor. What was sequenced was blood. This sequence originates from a man aged 18 to 35 in good health. The chain uses TRBV20-1 and TRBJ2-3; 11 bases fit TRBD1. CDR3 in DNA: TGCAGTACGATTAACGGACAGGGGGCTACAGATACGCAGTATTTT. This sequence encodes CSTINGQGATDTQYF.